This T cell receptor beta chain appears in the sequencing data of a study of cytomegalovirus exposure and HLA in healthy donors. Regarding the study as a whole: Immune exposure information available was restricted to CMV serostatus. Accurate prediction of most subjects' HLA-A and HLA-B alleles from TCR beta sequences was reported. A few of the chains that were CMV-associated were confirmed in vitro to be specific for CMV antigens.

There are 18 residues in the CDR3. Trimming stripped 4 bases from V and 5 bases from J, with 24 bases between. The germline V gene encodes CDR1 SGHTA and CDR2 FQGNSA. Details on this clone: Its antigen is unknown.

The PCR employed 60 Vbeta primers together with 13 Jbeta primers. Sequencing was performed with immunoSEQ multiplex PCR; in TCRdb, only in-frame clones are kept and a portion is missing. Its table lists about 140,000 clones. What was sequenced was PBMCs. This sequence was found in a woman between 18 and 29 years old in good health and CMV-seronegative. The V gene is TRBV7-2, the J gene TRBJ1-5; unclear D gene. CDR3 protein: CASSSSPETGKFDQPQHF. The CDR3 coding sequence is TGTGCCAGCAGCTCATCCCCCGAGACGGGGAAATTTGATCAGCCCCAGCATTTT.